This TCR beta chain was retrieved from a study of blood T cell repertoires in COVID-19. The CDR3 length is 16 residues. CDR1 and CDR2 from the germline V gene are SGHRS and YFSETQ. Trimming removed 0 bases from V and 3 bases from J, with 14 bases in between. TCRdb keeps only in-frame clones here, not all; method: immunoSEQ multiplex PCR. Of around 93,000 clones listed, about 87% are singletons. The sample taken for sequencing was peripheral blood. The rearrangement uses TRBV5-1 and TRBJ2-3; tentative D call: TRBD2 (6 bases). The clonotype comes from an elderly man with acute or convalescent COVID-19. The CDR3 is CASSLVLGGETDTQYF. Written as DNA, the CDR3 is TGCGCCAGCAGCTTGGTACTTGGAGGGGAGACAGATACGCAGTATTTT.